The rows below give T cell receptor beta chains drawn from one sample of a study of T cell changes during pregnancy in multiple sclerosis. Sequencing used immunoSEQ multiplex PCR; TCRdb keeps in-frame clones, though not all of them. The sample holds 75,000 to 95,000 clones, approximately 93% seen once. The specimen comprised peripheral blood, sampled in the second trimester of pregnancy. The receptor set was obtained from a female donor with multiple sclerosis, enrolled in a pregnancy study. The CDR3 runs from the conserved cysteine through the conserved F or W. A D gene is named only where the DNA matches it firmly. Where a row states a size, it is once, few, many or the class of an expanded clone; other rows omit it.

j_call: TRBJ2-1; v_call: TRBV2; d_call: .; clone_size: .; cdr3_nt: TGTGCCAGCCAAGATAGATCCTACAATGAGCAGTTCTTC; cdr3_aa: CASQDRSYNEQFF
j_call: TRBJ1-3; v_call: TRBV15; d_call: TRBD1; clone_size: .; cdr3_nt: TGTGCCACCAGCCAGGACAGGGGCCCTGGAAACACCATATATTTT; cdr3_aa: CATSQDRGPGNTIYF
j_call: TRBJ2-7; v_call: TRBV29-1; d_call: .; clone_size: .; cdr3_nt: TGCAGCGCCACCCTGAGTTCTGGGCTTCCCTACGAGCAGTACTTC; cdr3_aa: CSATLSSGLPYEQYF
j_call: TRBJ2-5; v_call: TRBV27; d_call: TRBD1; clone_size: .; cdr3_nt: TGTGCCAGCAGTCTCGATGGGACAGGGGGCGGGATTGTTGGGGAGACCCAGTACTTC; cdr3_aa: CASSLDGTGGGIVGETQYF
j_call: TRBJ1-1; v_call: TRBV5-5; d_call: .; clone_size: .; cdr3_nt: TGTGCCAGCAGCTTGGTATTTGGAGGGGAAGCTTTCTTT; cdr3_aa: CASSLVFGGEAFF
j_call: TRBJ1-1; v_call: TRBV30; d_call: .; clone_size: .; cdr3_nt: TGTGCCTGGACCCGCTGGGGACTCCCTAACACTGAAGCTTTCTTT; cdr3_aa: CAWTRWGLPNTEAFF
j_call: TRBJ1-4; v_call: TRBV7-9; d_call: .; clone_size: .; cdr3_nt: TGTGCCAGCAGCTTAGTAACAGACACCAATGAAAAACTGTTTTTT; cdr3_aa: CASSLVTDTNEKLFF
j_call: TRBJ1-4; v_call: TRBV28; d_call: TRBD1; clone_size: .; cdr3_nt: TGTGCCAGCAGTTTCGGGACAGGGCAAAATGAAAAACTGTTTTTT; cdr3_aa: CASSFGTGQNEKLFF
j_call: TRBJ2-4; v_call: TRBV4-1; d_call: .; clone_size: .; cdr3_nt: TGCGCCAGCAGCCAAGAGGGGGCAGGGCCGAACATTCAGTACTTC; cdr3_aa: CASSQEGAGPNIQYF
j_call: TRBJ1-3; v_call: TRBV2; d_call: TRBD1; clone_size: .; cdr3_nt: TGTGCCAGCAGTGAAGGGACAGGGGTGGACTCTGGAAACACCATATATTTT; cdr3_aa: CASSEGTGVDSGNTIYF
j_call: TRBJ1-1; v_call: TRBV11-1; d_call: .; clone_size: .; cdr3_nt: TGTGCCAGCAGAGCGGAGGGAACTGAAGCTTTCTTT; cdr3_aa: CASRAEGTEAFF
j_call: TRBJ2-7; v_call: TRBV19; d_call: .; clone_size: .; cdr3_nt: TGTGCCACTGAGGCGGGATTGGAGCAGTACTTC; cdr3_aa: CATEAGLEQYF
j_call: TRBJ2-2; v_call: TRBV5-1; d_call: .; clone_size: .; cdr3_nt: TGCGCCAGCAGCTTGCAGACAACGAACACCGGGGAGCTGTTTTTT; cdr3_aa: CASSLQTTNTGELFF
j_call: TRBJ1-4; v_call: TRBV15; d_call: .; clone_size: once; cdr3_nt: TGTCAGCAATGGGGCGAAAAACTGTTTTTT; cdr3_aa: CQQWGEKLFF
j_call: TRBJ1-2; v_call: TRBV19; d_call: .; clone_size: .; cdr3_nt: TGTGCCAGTAGTATAGAGGCAACAGGGATCAAGGGCTACACCTTC; cdr3_aa: CASSIEATGIKGYTF
j_call: TRBJ1-4; v_call: TRBV6-5; d_call: .; clone_size: .; cdr3_nt: TGTGCCAGCAGTTCCGACAGTGTGGGTGAAAAACTGTTTTTT; cdr3_aa: CASSSDSVGEKLFF
j_call: TRBJ1-5; v_call: TRBV18; d_call: TRBD1; clone_size: once; cdr3_nt: TGTGCCAGCTCACCACTAGGGACAGGGCTTCAGCCCCAGCATTTT; cdr3_aa: CASSPLGTGLQPQHF
j_call: TRBJ2-3; v_call: TRBV6-1; d_call: .; clone_size: once; cdr3_nt: TGTGCCAGCAGTGAAGTTTACACAGATACGCAGTATTTT; cdr3_aa: CASSEVYTDTQYF
j_call: TRBJ1-3; v_call: TRBV2; d_call: .; clone_size: .; cdr3_nt: TGCAACCGCAGCTCGCCGGCCAGGGAATTGTCTGGAAACACCATATATTTT; cdr3_aa: CNRSSPARELSGNTIYF
j_call: TRBJ1-1; v_call: TRBV5-1; d_call: .; clone_size: .; cdr3_nt: TGCGCCAGCAGCTTGAGAGAAGCAGGGGAAGCTTTCTTT; cdr3_aa: CASSLREAGEAFF
j_call: TRBJ1-5; v_call: TRBV9; d_call: .; clone_size: .; cdr3_nt: TGTGCCAGCAGCGAAGGACAGATCAATCAGCCCCAGCATTTT; cdr3_aa: CASSEGQINQPQHF
j_call: TRBJ2-1; v_call: TRBV2; d_call: TRBD2; clone_size: .; cdr3_nt: TGTGCCAGCAGTGGACGGATGGGACTAGCGGGAAACAATGAGCAGTTCTTC; cdr3_aa: CASSGRMGLAGNNEQFF
j_call: TRBJ2-7; v_call: TRBV15; d_call: TRBD2; clone_size: .; cdr3_nt: TGTGCCACCAGCAGAGATAGCGGGAGCGCCTACGAGCAGTACTTC; cdr3_aa: CATSRDSGSAYEQYF
j_call: TRBJ1-1; v_call: TRBV6-6; d_call: TRBD1; clone_size: .; cdr3_nt: TGTGCCAGCAGTAGCAGGGGGTCGTTAGAAGCTTTCTTT; cdr3_aa: CASSSRGSLEAFF
j_call: TRBJ1-1; v_call: TRBV7-9; d_call: TRBD1; clone_size: .; cdr3_nt: TGTGCCAGCAGTGAAGACAGGGGGAGAACTGAAGCTTTCTTT; cdr3_aa: CASSEDRGRTEAFF
j_call: TRBJ2-2; v_call: TRBV19; d_call: .; clone_size: .; cdr3_nt: TGTGCCAGTTCACCGGGGACACAAAAGAACACCGGGGAGCTGTTTTTT; cdr3_aa: CASSPGTQKNTGELFF
j_call: TRBJ2-3; v_call: TRBV27; d_call: TRBD2; clone_size: .; cdr3_nt: TGTGCCAGCAGGGTATTAACTAGCGGGATAACAGATACGCAGTATTTT; cdr3_aa: CASRVLTSGITDTQYF
j_call: TRBJ1-2; v_call: TRBV6-4; d_call: .; clone_size: .; cdr3_nt: TGTGCCAGCTCAGCTGGGGGGAAGAATGGCTACACCTTC; cdr3_aa: CASSAGGKNGYTF
j_call: TRBJ1-1; v_call: TRBV7-9; d_call: .; clone_size: .; cdr3_nt: TGTGCCAGCAGCTTAGACGGTACTGAAGCTTTCTTT; cdr3_aa: CASSLDGTEAFF
j_call: TRBJ1-2; v_call: TRBV29-1; d_call: .; clone_size: .; cdr3_nt: TGCAGCGTTCCCGGGACATCGAACCGGGAATATGGCTACACCTTC; cdr3_aa: CSVPGTSNREYGYTF
j_call: TRBJ1-2; v_call: TRBV19; d_call: TRBD1; clone_size: .; cdr3_nt: TGTGCCAGTAGTAGGCGGGACAGCACCTATGGCTACACCTTC; cdr3_aa: CASSRRDSTYGYTF
j_call: TRBJ2-7; v_call: TRBV5-1; d_call: TRBD1; clone_size: once; cdr3_nt: TGCGCCAGCAGCTTGGGTCCGGGACAGGGGTACCACGAGCAGTACTTC; cdr3_aa: CASSLGPGQGYHEQYF
j_call: TRBJ2-7; v_call: TRBV6-6; d_call: TRBD1; clone_size: .; cdr3_nt: TGTGCCAGCACCCCACGGGGACAGGGAAACTACGAGCAGTACTTC; cdr3_aa: CASTPRGQGNYEQYF
j_call: TRBJ2-5; v_call: TRBV14; d_call: TRBD2; clone_size: few; cdr3_nt: TGTGCCAGCAGCGCGCTAGCGGGGGGTCGTTGGGAGACCCAGTACTTC; cdr3_aa: CASSALAGGRWETQYF
j_call: TRBJ2-3; v_call: TRBV30; d_call: TRBD2; clone_size: .; cdr3_nt: TGTGCCTGGACGGGAGGGGTGAGCACAGATACGCAGTATTTT; cdr3_aa: CAWTGGVSTDTQYF
j_call: TRBJ1-1; v_call: TRBV30; d_call: TRBD1; clone_size: .; cdr3_nt: TGTGCCTGGACGTTCGGGACAGGGTGGACTGAAGCTTTCTTT; cdr3_aa: CAWTFGTGWTEAFF
j_call: TRBJ1-2; v_call: TRBV30; d_call: TRBD1; clone_size: .; cdr3_nt: TGTGCCTGGACTAAAAGTGGGACAGCGAATCACGGGCGGGGCTACACCTTC; cdr3_aa: CAWTKSGTANHGRGYTF
j_call: TRBJ1-1; v_call: TRBV5-6; d_call: TRBD1; clone_size: .; cdr3_nt: TGTGCCAGCAGCCCGGGGACAGGGGGAGCTTTCTTT; cdr3_aa: CASSPGTGGAFF
j_call: TRBJ2-5; v_call: TRBV5-4; d_call: TRBD2; clone_size: .; cdr3_nt: TGTGCCAGCAGCTTGGCCGGGAGTAGCGGGAAAGAGACCCAGTACTTC; cdr3_aa: CASSLAGSSGKETQYF
j_call: TRBJ2-1; v_call: TRBV2; d_call: TRBD1; clone_size: .; cdr3_nt: TGTGCCAGCAGATCCTGGGACAGGTACAATGAGCAGTTCTTC; cdr3_aa: CASRSWDRYNEQFF
j_call: TRBJ1-5; v_call: TRBV7-8; d_call: TRBD1; clone_size: once; cdr3_nt: TGTGCCAGCAGCTTCGGACAGGGATGGCAGCCCCAGCATTTT; cdr3_aa: CASSFGQGWQPQHF
j_call: TRBJ2-3; v_call: TRBV5-4; d_call: .; clone_size: .; cdr3_nt: TGTGCCAGCAGCTTGGACGGGGGTACGCAGTATTTT; cdr3_aa: CASSLDGGTQYF
j_call: TRBJ2-3; v_call: TRBV6-6; d_call: TRBD2; clone_size: .; cdr3_nt: TGTGCCAGCACTCGCGCGGGGGGCGGAGATACGCAGTATTTT; cdr3_aa: CASTRAGGGDTQYF
j_call: TRBJ2-5; v_call: TRBV28; d_call: .; clone_size: .; cdr3_nt: TGTGCCAGTAGCCAGGGTCAAGAGACCCAGTACTTC; cdr3_aa: CASSQGQETQYF
j_call: TRBJ1-2; v_call: TRBV5-1; d_call: TRBD1; clone_size: .; cdr3_nt: TGCGCCAGCAGCTTGTTACCGACAGGGACGTCTGACTATGGCTACACCTTC; cdr3_aa: CASSLLPTGTSDYGYTF
j_call: TRBJ2-2; v_call: TRBV9; d_call: TRBD1; clone_size: .; cdr3_nt: TGTGCCAGCAGCGGGGGGGGACAGGGGAACACCGGGGAGCTGTTTTTT; cdr3_aa: CASSGGGQGNTGELFF
j_call: TRBJ2-7; v_call: TRBV5-6; d_call: .; clone_size: .; cdr3_nt: TGTGCCAGCAGCTTGGCGGTCACCTACGAGCAGTACTTC; cdr3_aa: CASSLAVTYEQYF
j_call: TRBJ1-6; v_call: TRBV5-6; d_call: TRBD1; clone_size: .; cdr3_nt: TGTGCCAGCAGCTGGGACAGGACAAATTCACCCCTCCACTTT; cdr3_aa: CASSWDRTNSPLHF
j_call: TRBJ2-7; v_call: TRBV6-1; d_call: TRBD1; clone_size: .; cdr3_nt: TGTGCCAGCAGTGGGGGACAGGGCTCCTACGAGCAGTACTTC; cdr3_aa: CASSGGQGSYEQYF
j_call: TRBJ2-3; v_call: TRBV7-6; d_call: TRBD2; clone_size: .; cdr3_nt: TGTGCCAGCAGCTTAGTAGGCGGGGGTACAGATACGCAGTATTTT; cdr3_aa: CASSLVGGGTDTQYF
j_call: TRBJ1-1; v_call: TRBV19; d_call: .; clone_size: .; cdr3_nt: TGTGCCAGTAGCCAGGGATTAAGACCAGACCACTTTTCGATGAACACTGAAGCTTTCTTT; cdr3_aa: CASSQGLRPDHFSMNTEAFF
j_call: TRBJ2-1; v_call: TRBV9; d_call: .; clone_size: .; cdr3_nt: TGTGCCAGCAGCGTAGAAGGAGGAACCTACAATGAGCAGTTCTTC; cdr3_aa: CASSVEGGTYNEQFF
j_call: TRBJ2-2; v_call: TRBV6-5; d_call: TRBD2; clone_size: .; cdr3_nt: TGTGCCAGCAGCCGGACTAGCGAGGGCGGGGAGCTGTTTTTT; cdr3_aa: CASSRTSEGGELFF
j_call: TRBJ1-3; v_call: TRBV6-1; d_call: TRBD1; clone_size: .; cdr3_nt: TGTGCCAGCAGCGAAGACAGGGGTACAGGAAACACCATATATTTT; cdr3_aa: CASSEDRGTGNTIYF
j_call: TRBJ1-6; v_call: TRBV2; d_call: .; clone_size: .; cdr3_nt: TGTGCCAGCAGTGATGGCCAGGATTACTATAATTCACCCCTCCACTTT; cdr3_aa: CASSDGQDYYNSPLHF
j_call: TRBJ1-2; v_call: TRBV15; d_call: .; clone_size: .; cdr3_nt: TGTGCCACCAGCAGTGGAGGGACTCCAGGTGGCTACACCTTC; cdr3_aa: CATSSGGTPGGYTF
j_call: TRBJ2-1; v_call: TRBV13; d_call: TRBD1; clone_size: once; cdr3_nt: TGTGCCAGCAACAGGGGGTACAATGAGCAGTTCTTC; cdr3_aa: CASNRGYNEQFF